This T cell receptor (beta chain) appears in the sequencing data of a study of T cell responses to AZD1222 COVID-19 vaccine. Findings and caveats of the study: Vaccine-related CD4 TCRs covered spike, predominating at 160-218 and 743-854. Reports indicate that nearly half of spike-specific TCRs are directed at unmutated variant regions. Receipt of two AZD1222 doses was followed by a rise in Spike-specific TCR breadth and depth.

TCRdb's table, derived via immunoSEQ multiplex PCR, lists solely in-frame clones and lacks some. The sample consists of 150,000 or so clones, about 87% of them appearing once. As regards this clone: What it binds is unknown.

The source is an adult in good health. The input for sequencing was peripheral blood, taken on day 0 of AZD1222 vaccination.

The chain's CDR3 is CASSLWEGNTIYF. In DNA form, the CDR3 reads TGTGCCAGCAGCTTGTGGGAGGGAAACACCATATATTTT. J is TRBJ1-3 and V is TRBV5-4; D is undetermined. This CDR3 contains 13 residues. CDR1 SGHNT and CDR2 YYREEE come from the germline V gene (reference sequence). V lost 1 base and J 4 bases, leaving 6 bases between the germline ends. Filled out from reference TRBV5-4 and TRBJ1-3, the complete variable domain reads ETGVTQSPTHLIKTRGQQVTLRCSSQSGHNTVSWYQQALGQGPQFIFQYYREEENGRGNFPPRFSGLQFPNYSSELNVNALELDDSALYLCASSLWEGNTIYFGEGSWLTVV.